This T cell receptor (beta chain) was recovered during a study of OX40 agonist ivuxolimab in advanced cancers. Assay: immunoSEQ multiplex PCR; the TCRdb copy retains only in-frame clones and omits some. Of roughly 40,000 clones listed, 85% to 95% are singletons. The source of this sequence is an adult with an advanced solid tumor such as melanoma, head and neck, liver or kidney cancer. The sample was CD4+ or CD8+ T cells sorted from blood, taken in a trial of the OX40 agonist ivuxolimab.

The DNA for the CDR3 is TGTGCCAGCAGCCGAACGGCGGGAGTGGAGCAGTACTTC. Protein: CASSRTAGVEQYF. The gene calls are TRBV28 and TRBJ2-7; 7 bases line up with TRBD2. This CDR3 spans 13 amino acids. The germline V gene has CDR1 MDHEN and CDR2 SYDVKM. The ends lost 6 bases at V and 7 bases at J; junction bases unmatched: 9.